This entry describes one TCR beta chain. These data come from a study of shared clonotypes between healthy human individuals. Study summary: Sampling drew on donors who were a couple of women and three men aged 18 to 49. Each donor's CD8 memory used one plate, CD8 naive two, each CD4 subset three.

Measured with immunoSEQ multiplex PCR; TCRdb has only the in-frame clones, and not every one. The sample holds about 330,000 clones, around 90% seen once. CD45RO+ cells joined CCR7-negative CD45RA+ TemRA cells to form CD8 memory. The CDR3 has 15 residues. Per the germline V gene, CDR1 is SGDLS and CDR2 is YYNGEE. Deletions cut 4 bases from V and 3 bases from J, with 16 bases between. Sequencing used memory CD8+ T cells sorted from blood. Subset indicated: CD45RO+ cells pooled with CCR7-negative TemRA cells. The receptor was isolated from a man younger than 30 in good health. This rearrangement joins TRBV9 to TRBJ1-1; D perhaps matches TRBD1 (6 bases). CDR3 DNA sequence: TGTGCCAGCAGCCCTCTCCAGGGGAGGGACACTGAAGCTTTCTTT. This codes for CASSPLQGRDTEAFF.